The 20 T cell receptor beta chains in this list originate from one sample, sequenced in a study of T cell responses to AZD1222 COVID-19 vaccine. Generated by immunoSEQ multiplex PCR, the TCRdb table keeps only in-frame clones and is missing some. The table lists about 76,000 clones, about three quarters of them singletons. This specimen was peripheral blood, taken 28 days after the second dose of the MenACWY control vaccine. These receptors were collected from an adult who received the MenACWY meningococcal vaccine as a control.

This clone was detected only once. DNA of the CDR3: TGTGCCAGCAGCTCAAAGACACTCAGAGGTTCACCCCTCCACTTT. Translation: CASSSKTLRGSPLHF. The chain is built from TRBV5-6 and TRBJ1-6; no definite D call. The V gene's germline CDR1 is SGHDT and CDR2 YYEEEE. CDR3 size: 15 residues. V lost 3 bases and J 9 bases, leaving 16 bases between the germline ends.

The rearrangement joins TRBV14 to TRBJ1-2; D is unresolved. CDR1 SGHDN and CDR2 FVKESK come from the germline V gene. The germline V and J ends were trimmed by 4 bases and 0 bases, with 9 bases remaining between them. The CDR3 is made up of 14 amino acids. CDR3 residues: CASSPYSSNYGYTF. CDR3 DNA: TGTGCCAGCAGCCCTTACAGCTCTAACTATGGCTACACCTTC.

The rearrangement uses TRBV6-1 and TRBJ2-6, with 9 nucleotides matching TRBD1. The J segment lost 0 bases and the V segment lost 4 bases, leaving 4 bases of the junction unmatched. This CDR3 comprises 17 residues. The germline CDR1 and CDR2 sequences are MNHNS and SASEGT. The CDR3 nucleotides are TGTGCCAGCAGTGCCGGGACAGGGAACTCTGGGGCCAACGTCCTGACTTTC. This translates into CASSAGTGNSGANVLTF.

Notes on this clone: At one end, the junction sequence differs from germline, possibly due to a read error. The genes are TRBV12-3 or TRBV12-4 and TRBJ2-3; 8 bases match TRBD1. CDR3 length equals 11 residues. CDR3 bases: TGTGCCAGCGGACGGACAGGGAAGTTGCAGTTT. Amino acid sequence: CASGRTGKLQF.

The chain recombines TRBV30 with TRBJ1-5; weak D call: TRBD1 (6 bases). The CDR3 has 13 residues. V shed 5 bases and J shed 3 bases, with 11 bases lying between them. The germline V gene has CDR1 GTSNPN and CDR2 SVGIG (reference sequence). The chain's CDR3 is CAWANRDNQPQHF. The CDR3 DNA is TGTGCCTGGGCCAACAGGGACAATCAGCCCCAGCATTTT.

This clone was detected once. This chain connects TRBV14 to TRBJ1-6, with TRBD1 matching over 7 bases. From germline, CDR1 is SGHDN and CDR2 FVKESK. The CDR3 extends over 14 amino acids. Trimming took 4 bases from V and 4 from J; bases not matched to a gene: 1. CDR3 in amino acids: CASSPGGYNSPLHF. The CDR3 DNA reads TGTGCCAGCAGCCCAGGGGGTTATAATTCACCCCTCCACTTT.

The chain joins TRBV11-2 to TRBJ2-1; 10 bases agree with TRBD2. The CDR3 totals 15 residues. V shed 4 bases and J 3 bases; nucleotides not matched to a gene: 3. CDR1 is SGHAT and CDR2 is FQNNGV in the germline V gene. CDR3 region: CASSSSGGYYNEQFF. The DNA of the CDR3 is TGTGCCAGCAGCTCTAGCGGGGGTTACTACAATGAGCAGTTCTTC.

The CDR3: CASSLSTAGGNTIYF. The DNA for the CDR3 is TGTGCCAGCAGTTTATCGACGGCGGGGGGAAACACCATATATTTT. V gene TRBV28 combines with J gene TRBJ1-3; D remains ambiguous. The V and J ends lost 1 base and 4 bases respectively, with 11 bases between them. The CDR3 spans 15 residues. The germline gives CDR1 MDHEN, CDR2 SYDVKM.

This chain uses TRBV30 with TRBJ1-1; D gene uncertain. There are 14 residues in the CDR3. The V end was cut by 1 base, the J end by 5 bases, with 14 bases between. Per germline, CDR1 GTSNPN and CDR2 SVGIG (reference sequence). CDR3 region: CAWSGRAGGTEAFF. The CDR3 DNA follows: TGTGCCTGGAGTGGAAGGGCCGGAGGAACTGAAGCTTTCTTT.

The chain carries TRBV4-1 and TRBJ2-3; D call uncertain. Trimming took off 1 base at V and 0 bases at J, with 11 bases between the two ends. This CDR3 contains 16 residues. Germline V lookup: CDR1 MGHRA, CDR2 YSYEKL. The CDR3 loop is CASSQATYSSTDTQYF. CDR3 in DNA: TGCGCCAGCAGCCAAGCTACTTACAGCAGCACAGATACGCAGTATTTT.

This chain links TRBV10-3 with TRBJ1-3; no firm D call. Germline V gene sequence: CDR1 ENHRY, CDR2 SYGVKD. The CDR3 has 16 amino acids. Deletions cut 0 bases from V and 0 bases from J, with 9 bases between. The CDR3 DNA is TGTGCCATCAGTGAGTCAGGCCAGAACTCTGGAAACACCATATATTTT. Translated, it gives CAISESGQNSGNTIYF.

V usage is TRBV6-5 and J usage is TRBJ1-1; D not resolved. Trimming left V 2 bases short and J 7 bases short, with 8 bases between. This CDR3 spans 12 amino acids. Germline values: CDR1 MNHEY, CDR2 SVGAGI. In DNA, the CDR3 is TGTGCCAGCAGTTACCTTGAAAGTGAAGCTTTCTTT. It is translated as CASSYLESEAFF.

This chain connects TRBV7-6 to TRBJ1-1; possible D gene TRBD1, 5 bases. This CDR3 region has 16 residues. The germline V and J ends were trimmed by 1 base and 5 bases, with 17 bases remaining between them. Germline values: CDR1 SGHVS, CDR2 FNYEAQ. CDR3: CASSLVGPGGRTEAFF. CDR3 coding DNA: TGTGCCAGCAGCTTAGTAGGGCCGGGGGGTAGAACTGAAGCTTTCTTT.

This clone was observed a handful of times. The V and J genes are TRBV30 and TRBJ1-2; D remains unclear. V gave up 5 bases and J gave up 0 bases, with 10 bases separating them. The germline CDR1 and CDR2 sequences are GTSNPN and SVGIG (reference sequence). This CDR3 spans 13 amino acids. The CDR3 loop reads CAWSDGANYGYTF. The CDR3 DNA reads TGTGCCTGGTCGGACGGAGCTAACTATGGCTACACCTTC.

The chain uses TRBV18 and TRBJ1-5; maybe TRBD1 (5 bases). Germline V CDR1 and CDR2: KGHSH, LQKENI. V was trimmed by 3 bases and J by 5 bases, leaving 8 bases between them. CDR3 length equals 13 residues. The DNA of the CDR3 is TGTGCCAGCTCACCGGGGGGACATCAGCCCCAGCATTTT. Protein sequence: CASSPGGHQPQHF.

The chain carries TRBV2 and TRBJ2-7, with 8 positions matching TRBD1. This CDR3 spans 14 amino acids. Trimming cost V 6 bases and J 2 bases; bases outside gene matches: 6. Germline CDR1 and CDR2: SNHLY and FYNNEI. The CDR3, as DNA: TGTGCCAGCAGCTCACTGACAGGGGCCTACGAGCAGTACTTC. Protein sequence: CASSSLTGAYEQYF.

The CDR3 loop reads CASSLGGTGLSSYEQYF. The CDR3 DNA sequence: TGTGCCAGCAGCTTAGGCGGTACGGGCCTTAGCTCCTACGAGCAGTACTTC. The chain is built from TRBV7-2 and TRBJ2-7; no clear D gene. Trimming removed 1 base at V and 0 bases at J, with 16 bases between. Germline V gene sequence: CDR1 SGHTA, CDR2 FQGNSA. The length of the CDR3 is 17 residues.

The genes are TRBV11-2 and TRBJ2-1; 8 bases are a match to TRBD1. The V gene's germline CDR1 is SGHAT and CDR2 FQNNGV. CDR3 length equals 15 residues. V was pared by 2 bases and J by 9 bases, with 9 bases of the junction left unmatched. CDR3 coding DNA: TGTGCCAGCAGCTTAAGGACAGGGAGCGAGGTTGAGCAGTTCTTC. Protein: CASSLRTGSEVEQFF.

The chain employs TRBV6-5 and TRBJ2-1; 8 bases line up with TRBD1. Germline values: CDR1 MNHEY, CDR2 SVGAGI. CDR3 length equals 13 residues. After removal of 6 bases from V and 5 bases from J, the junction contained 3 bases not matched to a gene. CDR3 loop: CASRQGQDNEQFF. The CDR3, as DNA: TGTGCCAGCAGGCAGGGACAGGACAATGAGCAGTTCTTC.

This CDR3 is CASSQGLGWELFF. As DNA, the CDR3 is TGCGCCAGCAGCCAAGGTCTAGGGTGGGAGCTGTTTTTT. The chain recombines TRBV4-1 with TRBJ2-2; unclear D gene. Germline-derived CDR1 and CDR2 are MGHRA and YSYEKL. Between the trimmed V and J ends, which lost 1 base and 9 bases, there was a span of 9 bases. This CDR3 is 13 amino acids long.